This T cell receptor (beta chain) was found in a study of T cells in Graves' hyperthyroidism and ophthalmopathy. Amplified TCR beta CDR3 regions derived from RNA transcripts. A first-round RT-PCR of the TCR CDR3 used the HTBI primer set. TCRdb re-derived calls from the multiplex PCR reads in MiXCR, one entry per CDR3 protein. The table has about half a million distinct CDR3 sequences, roughly 22% seen once. As regards this clonotype: No antigen is known for it.

Whole-study findings and limits: Ophthalmopathy cases were set apart from stable hyperthyroidism by a 13 V-J model.

Germline V gene sequence: CDR1 LGHDT, CDR2 YNNKEL (reference sequence). V trimming: 4 bases; J trimming: 14 bases; junction bases outside the gene matches: 11. This CDR3 is 13 amino acids long. Uncontrolled infection, other autoimmune disease, pregnancy or lactation led to exclusion. The diagnoses drew upon clinical symptoms, serum thyroxine and TRAb, thyroid ultrasound and orbital computed tomography. The PBMCs were sourced from fresh peripheral blood (about 10 ml). This TCR was sampled from a woman aged 70 to 79 with Graves' ophthalmopathy. Sample: blood. The gene calls are TRBV3-1 and TRBJ2-3, with TRBD2 matching over 8 bases. The CDR3: CASSLGALAAAYF. Written as DNA, the CDR3 is TGTGCCAGCAGCCTCGGAGCACTAGCGGCTGCGTATTTT.